This TCR beta chain was obtained from a study of T cells in Graves' hyperthyroidism and ophthalmopathy. Study-level background: Peripheral blood samples were taken at initial diagnosis, prior to any treatment.

Germline V gene data show CDR1 as LGHNA and CDR2 as YNFKEQ. V was pared by 3 bases and J by 8 bases, with 8 bases of the junction left unmatched. The CDR3 spans 15 residues. Disease duration under 2 months; hyperthyroidism patients were aged 18 to 65. Amplification of TCR beta CDR3 regions was performed using RNA transcripts as template. Carried out on the TCR CDR3, a first-round RT-PCR used the HTBI primer set. MiXCR, applied by TCRdb to the multiplex PCR reads, yields one record per CDR3 protein. The sample contains about 290,000 distinct CDR3 sequences, about an eighth of which appear only once. This chain connects TRBV4-2 to TRBJ1-4; 8 nucleotides agree with TRBD1. The source material was blood. This clonotype originated in a woman in her 30s with Graves' hyperthyroidism that later progressed to Graves' ophthalmopathy. CDR3 sequence: CASSQAGTGREKLFF. CDR3 nucleotides: TGTGCCAGCAGCCAGGCCGGGACAGGCAGGGAAAAACTGTTTTTT.